The 14 T cell receptor beta chains in this list originate from one sample, sequenced in a study of cytomegalovirus exposure and HLA in healthy donors. Both 60 Vbeta primers and 13 Jbeta primers went into the PCR. Sequencing used immunoSEQ multiplex PCR; TCRdb keeps in-frame clones, though not all of them. The data hold 81,000 or so clones, with less than 65% observed a single time. Specimen: PBMCs. The receptors derive from a woman in her twenties or thirties in good health and CMV-seropositive.

The chain is built from TRBV28 and TRBJ2-7; 8 bases agree with TRBD1. Germline assignment: CDR1 MDHEN and CDR2 SYDVKM. The CDR3 is 16 amino acids. With V trimmed by 5 bases and J by 0 bases, 9 bases remained unmatched. CDR3 coding DNA: TGTGCCAGCAGTCCACATCGACAGGGGAGCTCCTACGAGCAGTACTTC. Protein sequence: CASSPHRQGSSYEQYF.

This chain links TRBV7-9 with TRBJ2-1; 9 nucleotides align to TRBD2. After removal of 2 bases from V and 10 bases from J, the junction contained 6 bases not matched to a gene. This CDR3 has 14 residues. Germline V lookup: CDR1 SEHNR, CDR2 FQNEAQ (reference sequence). CDR3 region: CASSLRAGGEEQFF. DNA of the CDR3: TGTGCCAGCAGCTTAAGAGCGGGGGGTGAAGAGCAGTTCTTC.

The rearrangement links TRBV10-3 to TRBJ1-3; D gene unclear. V dropped 5 bases and J dropped 1 base, with 3 bases sitting between them. This CDR3 region has 12 residues. Germline V gene data show CDR1 as ENHRY and CDR2 as SYGVKD. This CDR3 reads CAISLSGNTIYF. CDR3 bases: TGTGCCATCAGTCTTTCTGGAAACACCATATATTTT.

J is TRBJ1-1 and V is TRBV5-4; D gene unclear. This CDR3 spans 16 amino acids. Germline V lookup: CDR1 SGHNT, CDR2 YYREEE (reference sequence). V lost 3 bases and J lost 2, with 17 bases in between. This chain's CDR3 is CASSSGLFGLNTEAFF. CDR3 bases: TGTGCCAGCAGCTCAGGACTCTTCGGACTTAACACTGAAGCTTTCTTT. Looking up the rest from reference TRBV5-4 and TRBJ1-1 gives the full variable domain: ETGVTQSPTHLIKTRGQQVTLRCSSQSGHNTVSWYQQALGQGPQFIFQYYREEENGRGNFPPRFSGLQFPNYSSELNVNALELDDSALYLCASSSGLFGLNTEAFFGQGTRLTVV.

The chain couples TRBV5-1 to TRBJ1-2; D ambiguous. CDR3 size: 14 residues. CDR1 and CDR2 (germline): SGHRS, YFSETQ. V lost 1 base and J lost 6, with 13 bases in between. CDR3 sequence: CASSLNWEEDGYTF. The CDR3 DNA reads TGCGCCAGCAGCTTGAATTGGGAGGAAGATGGCTACACCTTC. Using reference TRBV5-1 and TRBJ1-2 for the parts outside the CDR3, the full variable domain is KAGVTQTPRYLIKTRGQQVTLSCSPISGHRSVSWYQQTPGQGLQFLFEYFSETQRNKGNFPGRFSGRQFSNSRSEMNVSTLELGDSALYLCASSLNWEEDGYTFGSGTRLTVV.

This clone was recorded only once. The V call is TRBV28, the J call TRBJ2-4, with 7 bases matching TRBD2. J lost 0 bases, V lost 2 bases, and 4 bases had no gene match. This CDR3 comprises 16 residues. CDR1 is MDHEN, CDR2 SYDVKM, per germline. Here the CDR3 reads CASSLTGGGAKNIQYF. CDR3 in DNA: TGTGCCAGCAGTTTAACGGGCGGGGGAGCCAAAAACATTCAGTACTTC.

This clone was seen only a few times. V gene TRBV6-6 combines with J gene TRBJ1-2, with 7 bases aligning to TRBD1. The V segment lost 4 bases and the J segment 3 bases; nucleotides outside the gene matches: 8. This CDR3 spans 15 amino acids. Looked up from germline, CDR1 is MNHNY and CDR2 is SVGAGI (reference sequence). CDR3 nucleotide sequence: TGTGCCAGCAGTTTGTTGACAGGGAGCGACTATGGCTACACCTTC. As protein: CASSLLTGSDYGYTF.

The V call is TRBV5-6, the J call TRBJ1-1; weak D call: TRBD1 (5 bases). The CDR3 runs 12 residues. Looked up from germline, CDR1 is SGHDT and CDR2 is YYEEEE. The ends were cut back, 2 bases at V and 6 bases at J, with 8 bases in the middle. The CDR3 loop reads CASSFREAEAFF. For the CDR3, the DNA is TGTGCCAGCAGCTTCAGGGAAGCTGAAGCTTTCTTT.

This chain joins TRBV5-6 and TRBJ1-2, with D unclear. V lost 0 bases, J lost 5 bases, and 14 bases lay in between. The CDR3 consists of 15 residues. Germline loops: CDR1 SGHDT, CDR2 YYEEEE. CDR3 in DNA: TGTGCCAGCAGCTTGGCAGATTTTGGGAGATATGGCTACACCTTC. It is translated as CASSLADFGRYGYTF.

The chain couples TRBV27 to TRBJ2-6; possibly TRBD1 for D (6 bases). The length of the CDR3 is 16 residues. Germline V gene sequence: CDR1 MNHEY, CDR2 SMNVEV (reference sequence). With 6 bases removed from V and 0 bases from J, the gap between germline ends came to 12 bases. CDR3 nucleotides: TGTGCCAGCAGACCCGGACAGACCTCTGGGGCCAACGTCCTGACTTTC. Translating gives CASRPGQTSGANVLTF.

Only a few counts were recorded for this clone. The V and J genes are TRBV7-2 and TRBJ2-7; the match to TRBD2 covers 9 bases. V gave up 4 bases and J gave up 0 bases; unmatched junction bases: 4. Germline V gives CDR1 SGHTA, CDR2 FQGNSA. The CDR3 covers 15 residues. The CDR3 protein is CASSSKAGGSYEQYF. CDR3 nucleotide sequence: TGTGCCAGCAGCTCTAAAGCGGGGGGCTCCTACGAGCAGTACTTC.

There are a few counts of this clone. V and J are TRBV29-1 and TRBJ1-1, with 7 positions matching TRBD1. Looked up from germline, CDR1 is SQVTM and CDR2 is ANQGSEA. Trimming took 6 bases from V and 5 from J; bases not matched to a gene: 9. This CDR3 is 13 amino acids long. The DNA for the CDR3 is TGCAGCGTAGCAACAGGGGTGGGGACTGAAGCTTTCTTT. Protein: CSVATGVGTEAFF.

The CDR3 DNA is TGTGCCAGCAGGACCGGGACTAGCAAATCAGATACGCAGTATTTT. As protein: CASRTGTSKSDTQYF. The V call is TRBV6-6, the J call TRBJ2-3, with 9 bases aligning to TRBD2. Germline assignment: CDR1 MNHNY and CDR2 SVGAGI (reference sequence). Germline trimming cut 6 bases from V and 4 bases from J; bases unmatched to any gene: 8. CDR3 length: 15 amino acids.

This clone has just a few counts. J is TRBJ1-3 and V is TRBV9, with TRBD1 as a possible D gene (6 bases). V gave up 5 bases and J gave up 0 bases, with 12 bases separating them. Per germline, CDR1 SGDLS and CDR2 YYNGEE. The CDR3 runs to 15 residues. Here the CDR3 reads CASSRQDSSGNTIYF. The CDR3 coding sequence is TGTGCCAGCAGTCGACAGGACTCCTCTGGAAACACCATATATTTT.